One and the same sample provided the 21 T cell receptor beta chains below, sequenced in a study of blood T cell repertoires in COVID-19. Some clones are missing from TCRdb's copy, which holds only in-frame ones; the method was immunoSEQ multiplex PCR. The sample shows about 76,000 clones, roughly 74% of them seen only once. The specimen was peripheral blood. These receptors originate from a human donor in a cohort sampled during active COVID-19.

The CDR3 region is CASSSMRNTEAFF. The CDR3 bases are TGTGCCAGCAGTTCGATGAGGAACACTGAAGCTTTCTTT. This sequence joins TRBV6-6 and TRBJ1-1; D remains unclear. This CDR3 is 13 amino acids long. V lost 4 bases and J lost 1, with 7 bases in between. Germline assignment: CDR1 MNHNY and CDR2 SVGAGI (reference sequence).

This CDR3 reads CASSATGTSDPGELFF. In DNA, the CDR3 is TGTGCCAGCAGCGCAACCGGGACTAGCGACCCCGGGGAGCTGTTTTTT. J is TRBJ2-2 and V is TRBV9; 10 bases are a match to TRBD2. The CDR3 is made up of 16 amino acids. Germline V gene lookup returns CDR1 SGDLS and CDR2 YYNGEE. V lost 3 bases to trimming and J lost 6 bases; unmatched junction nucleotides: 8. The full variable domain, completed using reference TRBV9 and TRBJ2-2, is DSGVTQTPKHLITATGQRVTLRCSPRSGDLSVYWYQQSLDQGLQFLIQYYNGEERAKGNILERFSAQQFPDLHSELNLSSLELGDSALYFCASSATGTSDPGELFFGEGSRLTVL.

The J gene is TRBJ2-7, the V gene TRBV19, with 9 bases fitting TRBD1. The germline gives CDR1 LNHDA, CDR2 SQIVND (reference sequence). The CDR3 runs to 14 residues. Germline trimming cut 6 bases from V and 6 bases from J; bases unmatched to any gene: 9. The DNA for the CDR3 is TGTGCCAGTAGCCTTGGACAGGGGCGAGGCGAGCAGTACTTC. It specifies CASSLGQGRGEQYF.

The V gene is TRBV11-2, the J gene TRBJ2-7; the D gene is possibly TRBD1 (5 bases). Germline loops: CDR1 SGHAT, CDR2 FQNNGV. This CDR3 region has 17 residues. Trimming stripped 0 bases from V and 0 bases from J, with 15 bases between. The CDR3 is CASSLDLTAINSYEQYF. The CDR3 DNA sequence: TGTGCCAGCAGCTTAGATTTGACAGCGATTAACTCCTACGAGCAGTACTTC.

The V and J genes are TRBV19 and TRBJ1-2; 8 bases line up with TRBD1. The CDR3 runs to 13 residues. Germline CDR1 is LNHDA and CDR2 is SQIVND (reference sequence). J was trimmed by 8 bases and V by 6 bases; bases with no gene match: 8. CDR3 coding DNA: TGTGCCAGTAGCCACCGGGACAGGTCGGGCTACACCTTC. Residues: CASSHRDRSGYTF.

This clone has just a few counts. The chain links TRBV28 to TRBJ2-7, with a weak D call TRBD1 (6 bases). This CDR3 has 15 amino acids. The germline gives CDR1 MDHEN, CDR2 SYDVKM. V lost 5 bases, J lost 4 bases, and 18 bases lay in between. The DNA for the CDR3 is TGTGCCAGCAGTCCGTTCCAGGGGAAGGGGTACGAGCAGTACTTC. Protein sequence: CASSPFQGKGYEQYF.

The chain has TRBV12-3 or TRBV12-4 and TRBJ2-1; perhaps TRBD2 as D (6 bases). This CDR3 spans 12 amino acids. V shed 4 bases and J shed 5 bases, with 6 bases lying between them. CDR3 sequence (DNA): TGTGCCAGCAGTTGGGGGGACAATGAGCAGTTCTTC. Amino acids: CASSWGDNEQFF.

The rearrangement joins TRBV5-1 to TRBJ1-4; tentatively, D is TRBD1 (6 bases). This CDR3 region has 14 residues. V lost 4 bases to trimming and J lost 6 bases, with 13 bases between them. Germline V lookup: CDR1 SGHRS, CDR2 YFSETQ. The CDR3 spells CASSRQAQDEKLFF. The DNA of the CDR3 is TGCGCCAGCAGCAGACAGGCCCAGGATGAAAAACTGTTTTTT. Drawing the rest from reference TRBV5-1 and TRBJ1-4, the complete variable domain is KAGVTQTPRYLIKTRGQQVTLSCSPISGHRSVSWYQQTPGQGLQFLFEYFSETQRNKGNFPGRFSGRQFSNSRSEMNVSTLELGDSALYLCASSRQAQDEKLFFGSGTQLSVL.

This chain links TRBV20-1 with TRBJ2-7; TRBD2 matches at 13 bases. Germline V CDR1 and CDR2: DFQATT, SNEGSKA (reference sequence). The CDR3 runs to 15 residues. Trimming took 3 bases from V and 7 from J; bases not matched to a gene: 9. CDR3 sequence (DNA): TGCAGTGCTAGTTCGGGACTAGCGGGATCTCATGAGCAGTACTTC. Translating gives CSASSGLAGSHEQYF.

V gene TRBV11-2 combines with J gene TRBJ2-7, with TRBD2 as a possible D gene (5 bases). Germline CDR1 is SGHAT and CDR2 is FQNNGV. The CDR3 extends over 14 amino acids. Trimming removed 2 bases at V and 2 bases at J, with 10 bases between. CDR3 region: CASSLNRLTYEQYF. In DNA, the CDR3 is TGTGCCAGCAGCTTAAACAGACTAACCTACGAGCAGTACTTC.

The gene calls are TRBV7-2 and TRBJ1-1, with D perhaps matching TRBD1 (5 bases). CDR3 length equals 14 residues. Germline assignment: CDR1 SGHTA and CDR2 FQGNSA. V was trimmed by 2 bases and J by 2 bases, leaving 9 bases between them. CDR3: CASSLTGPNTEAFF. CDR3 sequence (DNA): TGTGCCAGCAGCTTAACAGGTCCTAACACTGAAGCTTTCTTT.

This chain links TRBV3-1 (or the pseudogene TRBV3-2) with TRBJ1-2; D not certain. Trimming took off 0 bases at V and 4 bases at J, with 12 bases between the two ends. This CDR3 has 15 residues. CDR1 and CDR2 (germline): LGHDT, YNNKEL (reference sequence). The chain's CDR3 is CASSQDGQFIYGYTF. In nucleotides, the CDR3 is TGTGCCAGCAGCCAAGATGGGCAGTTCATCTATGGCTACACCTTC.

The rearrangement links TRBV12-5 to TRBJ2-7; D is possibly TRBD1 (7 bases). Germline V gives CDR1 LGHNT, CDR2 FRNRAP. This CDR3 has 15 residues. V shed 6 bases and J shed 5 bases, with 20 bases lying between them. The CDR3 loop reads CASGGASGRGDEQYF. In DNA, the CDR3 is TGTGCTAGTGGCGGGGCCTCAGGCAGGGGGGACGAGCAGTACTTC.

In its sample, this clone was seen a few times. CDR3 DNA: TGCAGCGCTTCGCAGGGGAACACTGAAGCTTTCTTT. Amino acid sequence: CSASQGNTEAFF. V gene TRBV29-1 combines with J gene TRBJ1-1, with D perhaps TRBD1 (5 bases). Germline CDR1 and CDR2: SQVTM and ANQGSEA. The germline V and J ends were trimmed by 7 bases and 1 base, with 10 bases remaining between them. There are 12 residues in the CDR3. Full variable domain (remainder filled in from reference TRBV29-1 and TRBJ1-1): SAVISQKPSRDICQRGTSLTIQCQVDSQVTMMFWYRQQPGQSLTLIATANQGSEATYESGFVIDKFPISRPNLTFSTLTVSNMSPEDSSIYLCSASQGNTEAFFGQGTRLTVV.

The chain's CDR3 is CSANNYEQYF. The CDR3 nucleotides are TGCAGTGCCAACAACTACGAGCAGTACTTC. The genes are TRBV20-1 and TRBJ2-7; no reliable D call. The CDR3 runs to 10 residues. Between the trimmed V and J ends, which lost 6 bases and 3 bases, there was a span of 6 bases. CDR1 and CDR2 from the germline V gene are DFQATT and SNEGSKA (reference sequence).

This clone was counted only a few times. J is TRBJ2-1 and V is TRBV7-2; D is ambiguous. Germline CDR1 reads SGHTA; CDR2 reads FQGNSA. This CDR3 is 14 amino acids long. Trimming left V 5 bases short and J 0 bases short, with 8 bases between. The CDR3 DNA sequence: TGTGCCAGCAGCGGGCTCAGCTCCTACAATGAGCAGTTCTTC. Protein sequence: CASSGLSSYNEQFF.

There are a few counts of this clone. The chain couples TRBV5-1 to TRBJ1-4; no reliable D call. The CDR3 is 16 residues long. Germline assignment: CDR1 SGHRS and CDR2 YFSETQ. V gave up 7 bases and J gave up 2 bases, with 18 bases separating them. DNA of the CDR3: TGCGCCAGCCGCCCGGGAGCCGGACCCACTAATGAAAAACTGTTTTTT. This codes for CASRPGAGPTNEKLFF. Full variable domain (remainder filled in from reference TRBV5-1 and TRBJ1-4): KAGVTQTPRYLIKTRGQQVTLSCSPISGHRSVSWYQQTPGQGLQFLFEYFSETQRNKGNFPGRFSGRQFSNSRSEMNVSTLELGDSALYLCASRPGAGPTNEKLFFGSGTQLSVL.

The chain uses TRBV24-1 and TRBJ1-2; D unresolved. Germline lookup yields CDR1 KGHDR and CDR2 SFDVKD. The CDR3 runs to 13 residues. The germline V and J ends were trimmed by 3 bases and 7 bases, with 11 bases remaining between them. The CDR3 region is CATSDGDSSGYTF. The CDR3 DNA sequence: TGTGCCACCAGTGATGGAGATAGCTCTGGCTACACCTTC.

This clone turned up a few times. The chain is built from TRBV6-5 and TRBJ1-2; tentatively, D is TRBD1 (5 bases). This CDR3 is built from 16 residues. V lost 0 bases and J lost 0, with 11 bases in between. CDR1 is MNHEY, CDR2 SVGAGI, per germline. This CDR3 is CASSYSAGKTNYGYTF. The CDR3 DNA is TGTGCCAGCAGTTACTCAGCAGGGAAGACTAACTATGGCTACACCTTC.

The chain is built from TRBV10-1 and TRBJ1-2; TRBD1 matches 7 bases. Trimming at V came to 8 bases and at J to 4 bases, leaving 4 bases not matched to a gene. CDR3 length: 12 amino acids. Germline lookup yields CDR1 WNHNN and CDR2 SYGVQD (reference sequence). The CDR3 DNA reads as TGCGCCAGCCGTCGGGACAGCTATGGCTACACCTTC. Translation gives CASRRDSYGYTF.

At least ten counts were recorded for this clone. The V gene is TRBV3-1 (or the pseudogene TRBV3-2), the J gene TRBJ2-7; the match to TRBD2 covers 15 bases. In germline, CDR1 is LGHDT, CDR2 YNNKEL (reference sequence). Germline trimming cut 2 bases from V and 6 bases from J; bases unmatched to any gene: 11. The CDR3 is made up of 18 amino acids. The CDR3 protein is CASSQMGLAGGNGGEQYF. As DNA, the CDR3 is TGTGCCAGCAGCCAAATGGGACTAGCGGGAGGTAACGGTGGCGAGCAGTACTTC.